This TCR beta chain is drawn from a study of T cells in Graves' hyperthyroidism and ophthalmopathy. This clonotype occurred many times. Hyperthyroidism patients were newly diagnosed, had disease duration under 2 months, and were aged 18 to 65 years. V dropped 2 bases and J dropped 2; count of bases not matched to a gene: 7. The CDR3 sequence is 16 residues long. The source material, RNA transcripts, was used to amplify TCR beta CDR3 regions. RT-PCR in the first round (using the HTBI primer set) targeted the TCR CDR3. One entry per CDR3 protein results from TCRdb running MiXCR on the multiplex PCR reads. This table has some 360,000 distinct CDR3 sequences, over 11% appearing once.

This TCR derives from a woman aged 60-75 years with Graves' hyperthyroidism. The V call is TRBV12-3 or TRBV12-4, the J call TRBJ1-2; 8 bases align to TRBD1. Sample: blood. The CDR3 protein is CASSLILGQENYGYTF. CDR3 DNA: TGTGCCAGCAGTTTAATTTTGGGACAGGAAAACTATGGCTACACCTTC.